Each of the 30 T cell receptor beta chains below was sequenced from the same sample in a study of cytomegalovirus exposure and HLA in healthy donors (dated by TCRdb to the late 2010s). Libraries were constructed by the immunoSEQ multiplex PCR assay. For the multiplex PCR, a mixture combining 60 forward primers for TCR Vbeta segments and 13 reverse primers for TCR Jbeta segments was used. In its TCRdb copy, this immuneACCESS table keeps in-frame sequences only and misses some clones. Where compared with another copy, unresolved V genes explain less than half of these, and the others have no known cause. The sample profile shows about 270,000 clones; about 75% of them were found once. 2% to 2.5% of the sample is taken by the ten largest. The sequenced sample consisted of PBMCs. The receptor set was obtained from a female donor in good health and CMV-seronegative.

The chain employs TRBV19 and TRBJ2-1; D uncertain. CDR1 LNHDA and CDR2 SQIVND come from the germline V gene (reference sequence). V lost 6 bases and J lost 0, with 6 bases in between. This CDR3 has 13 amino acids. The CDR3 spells CASRASSYNEQFF. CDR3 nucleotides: TGTGCCAGTAGGGCTAGCTCCTACAATGAGCAGTTCTTC.

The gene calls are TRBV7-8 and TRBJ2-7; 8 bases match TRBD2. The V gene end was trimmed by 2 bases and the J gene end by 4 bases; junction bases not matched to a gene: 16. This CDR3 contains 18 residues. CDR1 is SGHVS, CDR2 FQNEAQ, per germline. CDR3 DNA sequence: TGTGCCAGCAGCTTACTAGCGCTCGGGAGGGGTTTTAGGTACGAGCAGTACTTC. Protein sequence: CASSLLALGRGFRYEQYF.

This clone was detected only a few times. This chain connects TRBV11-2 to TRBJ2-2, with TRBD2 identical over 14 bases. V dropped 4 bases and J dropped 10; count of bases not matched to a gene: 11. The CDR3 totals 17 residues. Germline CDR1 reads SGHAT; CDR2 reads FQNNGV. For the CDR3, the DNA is TGTGCCAGCAGCTCTAGACAGGGACTAGCGGGAGTGGTGGAGCTGTTTTTT. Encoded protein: CASSSRQGLAGVVELFF.

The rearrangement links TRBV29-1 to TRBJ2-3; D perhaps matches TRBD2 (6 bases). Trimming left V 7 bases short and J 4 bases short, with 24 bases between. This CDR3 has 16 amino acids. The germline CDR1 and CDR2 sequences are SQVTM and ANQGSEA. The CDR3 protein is CSGSIGGRTGSDTQYF. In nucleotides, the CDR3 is TGCAGCGGATCGATTGGTGGGAGGACGGGCTCAGATACGCAGTATTTT.

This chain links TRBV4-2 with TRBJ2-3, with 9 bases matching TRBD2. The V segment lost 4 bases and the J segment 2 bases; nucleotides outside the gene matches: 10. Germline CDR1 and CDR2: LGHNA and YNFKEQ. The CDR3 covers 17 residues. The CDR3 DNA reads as TGTGCCAGCAGCCTTACGCAAGCGGGAGGCTCCACAGATACGCAGTATTTT. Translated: CASSLTQAGGSTDTQYF.

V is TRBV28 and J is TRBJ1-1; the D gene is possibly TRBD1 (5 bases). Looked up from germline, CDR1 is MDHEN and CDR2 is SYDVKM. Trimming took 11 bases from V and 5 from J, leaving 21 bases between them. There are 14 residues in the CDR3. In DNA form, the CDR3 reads TGTGCCGCTTGGGACGCGGCAGGGAGGACTGAAGCTTTCTTT. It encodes CAAWDAAGRTEAFF.

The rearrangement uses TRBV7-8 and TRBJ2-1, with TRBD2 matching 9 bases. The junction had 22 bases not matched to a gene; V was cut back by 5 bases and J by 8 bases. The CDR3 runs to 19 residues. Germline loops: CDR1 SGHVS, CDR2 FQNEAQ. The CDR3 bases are TGTGCCAGCAGCCCCAGCTCAAGCTCGTTAATTAGCGGGGGACATGAGCAGTTCTTC. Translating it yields CASSPSSSSLISGGHEQFF.

The CDR3 DNA reads TGTGCCAGCAGGGTTGGGGGCTACGAGCAGTACTTC. Translating gives CASRVGGYEQYF. The chain has TRBV6-1 and TRBJ2-5; either TRBD1 or TRBD2 may fit D (5 bases each). The J call may not be correct, given that the DNA end is closer to TRBJ2-7. From germline, CDR1 is MNHNS and CDR2 SASEGT. This CDR3 is built from 12 residues.

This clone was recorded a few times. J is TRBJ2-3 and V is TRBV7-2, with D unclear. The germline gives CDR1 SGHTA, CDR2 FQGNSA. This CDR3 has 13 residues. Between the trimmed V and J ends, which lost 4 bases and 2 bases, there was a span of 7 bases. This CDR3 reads CASSSPNTDTQYF. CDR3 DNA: TGTGCCAGCAGCTCCCCTAACACAGATACGCAGTATTTT.

CDR3 DNA: TGTGCCAGCAGCGCCCGGGACAGGGCTTCGGAGACCCAGTACTTC. Protein: CASSARDRASETQYF. The chain employs TRBV7-8 and TRBJ2-5; 9 nucleotides align to TRBD1. The germline CDR1 and CDR2 sequences are SGHVS and FQNEAQ. The CDR3 sequence is 15 residues long. V gave up 5 bases and J gave up 5 bases; unmatched junction bases: 9.

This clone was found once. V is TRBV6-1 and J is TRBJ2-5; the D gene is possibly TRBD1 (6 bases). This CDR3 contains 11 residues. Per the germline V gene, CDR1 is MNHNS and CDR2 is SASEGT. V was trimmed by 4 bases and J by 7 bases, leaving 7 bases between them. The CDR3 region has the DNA TGTGCCAGCAGTGGAGGGGGGACCCAGTACTTC. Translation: CASSGGGTQYF.

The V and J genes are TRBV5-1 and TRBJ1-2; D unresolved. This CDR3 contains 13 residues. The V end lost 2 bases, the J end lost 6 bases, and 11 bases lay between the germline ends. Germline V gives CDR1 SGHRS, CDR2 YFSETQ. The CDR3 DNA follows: TGCGCCAGCAGCTTAGGAGGTGTAAATGGCTACACCTTC. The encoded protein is CASSLGGVNGYTF.

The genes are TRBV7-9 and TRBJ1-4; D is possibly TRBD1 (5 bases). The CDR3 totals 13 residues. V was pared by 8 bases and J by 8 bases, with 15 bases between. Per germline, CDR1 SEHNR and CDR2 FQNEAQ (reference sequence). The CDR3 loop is CASGAGMQEKLFF. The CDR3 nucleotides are TGTGCCAGCGGTGCAGGGATGCAGGAAAAACTGTTTTTT.

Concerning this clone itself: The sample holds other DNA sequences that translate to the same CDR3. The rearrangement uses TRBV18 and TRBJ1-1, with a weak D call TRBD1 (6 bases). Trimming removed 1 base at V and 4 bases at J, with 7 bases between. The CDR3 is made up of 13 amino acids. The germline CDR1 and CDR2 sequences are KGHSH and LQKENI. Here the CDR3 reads CASSPQGGTEAFF. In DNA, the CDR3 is TGTGCCAGCTCACCACAAGGGGGCACTGAAGCTTTCTTT. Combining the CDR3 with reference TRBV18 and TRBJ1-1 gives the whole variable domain NAGVMQNPRHLVRRRGQEARLRCSPMKGHSHVYWYRQLPEEGLKFMVYLQKENIIDESGMPKERFSAEFPKEGPSILRIQQVVRGDSAAYFCASSPQGGTEAFFGQGTRLTVV.

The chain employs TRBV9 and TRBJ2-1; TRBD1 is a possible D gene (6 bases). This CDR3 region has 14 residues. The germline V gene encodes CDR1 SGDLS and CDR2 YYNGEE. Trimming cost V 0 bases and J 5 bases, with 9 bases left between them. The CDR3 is CASSVGGQNNEQFF. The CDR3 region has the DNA TGTGCCAGCAGCGTAGGGGGACAAAACAATGAGCAGTTCTTC.

CDR3 amino acids: CASSFTFEASGSGRNIQYF. The CDR3 DNA is TGTGCCAGCAGCTTCACTTTCGAAGCTAGCGGGAGCGGAAGAAACATTCAGTACTTC. This chain links TRBV11-2 with TRBJ2-4, with 10 bases aligning to TRBD2. Trimming took 3 bases from V and 6 from J; bases not matched to a gene: 17. The CDR3 has 19 amino acids. Germline assignment: CDR1 SGHAT and CDR2 FQNNGV.

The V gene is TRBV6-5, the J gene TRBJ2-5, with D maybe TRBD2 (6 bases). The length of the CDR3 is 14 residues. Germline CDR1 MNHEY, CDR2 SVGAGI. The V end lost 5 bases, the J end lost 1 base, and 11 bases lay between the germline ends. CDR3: CASSVSGSQETQYF. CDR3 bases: TGTGCCAGCAGTGTTAGCGGATCCCAAGAGACCCAGTACTTC.

This CDR3 reads CASSLRGLSTDTQYF. The CDR3 DNA follows: TGCGCCAGCAGCTTGAGGGGCCTTAGCACAGATACGCAGTATTTT. The chain uses TRBV5-1 and TRBJ2-3; a weak D match, TRBD1 (5 bases). Per germline, CDR1 SGHRS and CDR2 YFSETQ. The CDR3 length is 15 residues. The germline V and J ends were trimmed by 1 base and 0 bases, with 9 bases remaining between them. The full variable domain, with the rest looked up from reference TRBV5-1 and TRBJ2-3, is KAGVTQTPRYLIKTRGQQVTLSCSPISGHRSVSWYQQTPGQGLQFLFEYFSETQRNKGNFPGRFSGRQFSNSRSEMNVSTLELGDSALYLCASSLRGLSTDTQYFGPGTRLTVL.

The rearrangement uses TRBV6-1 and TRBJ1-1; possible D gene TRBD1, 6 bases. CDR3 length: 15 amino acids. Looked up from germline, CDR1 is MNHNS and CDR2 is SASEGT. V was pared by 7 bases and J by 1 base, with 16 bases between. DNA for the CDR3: TGTGCCAGCACCCCACGAGGGGGTGGGAACACTGAAGCTTTCTTT. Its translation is CASTPRGGGNTEAFF.

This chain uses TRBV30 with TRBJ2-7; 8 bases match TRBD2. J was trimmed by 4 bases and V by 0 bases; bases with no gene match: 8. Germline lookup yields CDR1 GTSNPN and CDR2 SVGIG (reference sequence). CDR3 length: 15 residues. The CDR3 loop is CAWSVRGREEYEQYF. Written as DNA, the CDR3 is TGTGCCTGGAGTGTACGTGGGCGGGAGGAGTACGAGCAGTACTTC.

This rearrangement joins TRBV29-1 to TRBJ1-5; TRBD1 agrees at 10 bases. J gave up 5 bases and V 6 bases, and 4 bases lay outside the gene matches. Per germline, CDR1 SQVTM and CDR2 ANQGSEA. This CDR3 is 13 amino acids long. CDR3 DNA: TGCAGCGTGGCCGGGACAGGGGATCAGCCCCAGCATTTT. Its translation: CSVAGTGDQPQHF. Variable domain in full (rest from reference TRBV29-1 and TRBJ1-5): SAVISQKPSRDICQRGTSLTIQCQVDSQVTMMFWYRQQPGQSLTLIATANQGSEATYESGFVIDKFPISRPNLTFSTLTVSNMSPEDSSIYLCSVAGTGDQPQHFGDGTRLSIL.

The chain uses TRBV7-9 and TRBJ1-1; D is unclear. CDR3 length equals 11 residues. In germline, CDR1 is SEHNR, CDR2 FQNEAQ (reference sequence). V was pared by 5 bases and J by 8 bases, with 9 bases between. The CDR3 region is CASSLTIEAFF. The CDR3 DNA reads TGTGCCAGCAGCCTGACAATCGAAGCTTTCTTT. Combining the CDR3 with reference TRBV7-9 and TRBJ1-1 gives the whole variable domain DTGVSQNPRHKITKRGQNVTFRCDPISEHNRLYWYRQTLGQGPEFLTYFQNEAQLEKSRLLSDRFSAERPKGSFSTLEIQRTEQGDSAMYLCASSLTIEAFFGQGTRLTVV.

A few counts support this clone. The CDR3 reads CASSQSSNSEREKDEQFF. The CDR3 nucleotides are TGCGCCAGCAGCCAATCCTCTAATTCGGAGCGGGAGAAGGATGAGCAGTTCTTC. The V call is TRBV4-1, the J call TRBJ2-1; 8 bases are shared with TRBD2. The V and J ends lost 2 bases and 8 bases, in that order; junction bases with no gene match: 17. The germline V gene encodes CDR1 MGHRA and CDR2 YSYEKL. This CDR3 comprises 18 residues.

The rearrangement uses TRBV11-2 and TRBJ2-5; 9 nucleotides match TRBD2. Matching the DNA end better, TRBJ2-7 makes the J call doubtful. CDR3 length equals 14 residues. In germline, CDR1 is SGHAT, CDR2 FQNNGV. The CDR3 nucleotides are TGTGCCAGCAGCCTTAGCGGGGGTACCTACGAGCAGTACTTC. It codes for CASSLSGGTYEQYF.

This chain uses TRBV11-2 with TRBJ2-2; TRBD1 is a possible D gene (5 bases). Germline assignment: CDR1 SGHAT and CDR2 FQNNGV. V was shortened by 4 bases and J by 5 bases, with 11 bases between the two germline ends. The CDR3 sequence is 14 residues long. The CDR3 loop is CASSSVRATGELFF. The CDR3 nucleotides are TGTGCCAGCAGCTCTGTCAGGGCGACCGGGGAGCTGTTTTTT.

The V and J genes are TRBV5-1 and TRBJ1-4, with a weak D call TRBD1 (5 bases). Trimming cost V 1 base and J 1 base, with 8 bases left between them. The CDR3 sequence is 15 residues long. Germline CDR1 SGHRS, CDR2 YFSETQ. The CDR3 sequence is CASSLQGGTNEKLFF. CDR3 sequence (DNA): TGCGCCAGCAGCTTGCAGGGTGGAACTAATGAAAAACTGTTTTTT.

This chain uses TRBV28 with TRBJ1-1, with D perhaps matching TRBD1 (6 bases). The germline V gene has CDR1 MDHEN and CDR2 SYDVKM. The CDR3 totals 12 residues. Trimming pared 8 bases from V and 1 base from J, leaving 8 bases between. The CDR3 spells CASRTANTEAFF. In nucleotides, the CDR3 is TGTGCCAGCCGGACAGCGAACACTGAAGCTTTCTTT.

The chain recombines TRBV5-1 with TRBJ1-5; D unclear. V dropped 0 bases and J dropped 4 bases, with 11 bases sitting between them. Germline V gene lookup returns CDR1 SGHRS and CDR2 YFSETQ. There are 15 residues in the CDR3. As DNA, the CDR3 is TGCGCCAGCAGCTTGGACTCGACACCTAATCAGCCCCAGCATTTT. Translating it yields CASSLDSTPNQPQHF.

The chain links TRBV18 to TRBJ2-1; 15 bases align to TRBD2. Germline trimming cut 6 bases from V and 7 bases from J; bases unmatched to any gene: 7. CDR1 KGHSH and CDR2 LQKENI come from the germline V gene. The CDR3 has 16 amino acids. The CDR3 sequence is CASSTTGLAGGNEQFF. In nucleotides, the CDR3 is TGTGCCAGCTCCACAACAGGACTAGCGGGAGGGAATGAGCAGTTCTTC.

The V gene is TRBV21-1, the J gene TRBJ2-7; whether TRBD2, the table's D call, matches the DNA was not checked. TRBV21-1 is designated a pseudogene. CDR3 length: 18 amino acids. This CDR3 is CASSKGATGLPSSYERYF. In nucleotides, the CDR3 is TGTGCCAGCAGCAAAGGGGCTACAGGACTACCCAGCTCCTACGAGCGGTACTTC.